This T cell receptor (beta chain) comes out of a study of blood T cell repertoires in COVID-19. Study in general: There were acute and convalescent COVID-19 samples, and they came from the United States, Italy and Spain.

CDR1 SGHTS and CDR2 YDEGEE come from the germline V gene. V was cut by 0 bases and J by 3 bases, with 17 bases left in between. The length of the CDR3 is 17 residues. Measured with immunoSEQ multiplex PCR; TCRdb has only the in-frame clones, and not every one. The table shows 140,000 or so clones, with roughly 80% occurring only once. Material for sequencing was peripheral blood. The source of this sequence is a human donor in a cohort sampled during active COVID-19. V and J are TRBV5-8 and TRBJ2-3; D might be TRBD1 (5 bases). DNA of the CDR3: TGTGCCAGCAGCTTGGTGACAGCTGTCTTCCCTACAGATACGCAGTATTTT. This codes for CASSLVTAVFPTDTQYF.